This TCR beta chain was obtained from a study of OX40 agonist ivuxolimab in advanced cancers. For the study at large: The patients' treatment was ivuxolimab, an agonistic anti-OX40 (CD134) antibody. Study-level points and caveats: Still undetermined is the antigen specificity of the expanded peripheral T cells.

Losses at the gene ends were 4 bases for V and 5 bases for J; bases not matched to a gene: 11. CDR3 size: 15 residues. CDR1 SGHRS and CDR2 YFSETQ come from the germline V gene. Concerning this clone: Antigen: not known.

The assay was immunoSEQ multiplex PCR, and TCRdb's table has in-frame clones only and misses some. The sample has just over 90,000 clones; 90% to 95% are singletons. The rearrangement joins TRBV5-1 to TRBJ2-7, with 8 nucleotides matching TRBD1. This specimen consisted of CD4+ or CD8+ T cells sorted from blood, obtained in a trial of the OX40 agonist ivuxolimab. The TCR was taken from an adult with an advanced solid tumor such as melanoma, head and neck, liver or kidney cancer. The CDR3 bases are TGCGCCAGCAGCGACCGGACAGGGCCCTCGGACGAGCAGTACTTC. Protein sequence: CASSDRTGPSDEQYF.